These 2 T cell receptor beta chains came from one sample sequenced in a study of blood T cell repertoires in COVID-19 (dated by TCRdb to the early 2020s). The method behind the library was the immunoSEQ multiplex PCR assay. The table comes from immuneACCESS by way of TCRdb, which keeps in-frame sequences with V and J called. Part of the clones is missing from these tables; in studies checked, under half for an unresolved V gene and the rest for unknown reasons. The sample contains approximately 68,000 clones, roughly 82% of them found a single time. The ten largest clones capture around 19% of the sample. The sample taken for sequencing was peripheral blood. The source is a human donor in a cohort sampled during active COVID-19.

The J gene is TRBJ1-1, the V gene TRBV19; D gene uncertain. V lost 3 bases, J lost 7 bases, and 12 bases lay in between. CDR3 size: 13 residues. Germline-derived CDR1 and CDR2 are LNHDA and SQIVND (reference sequence). The CDR3 here is CASSISLSGEAFF. CDR3 DNA: TGTGCCAGTAGTATCTCCCTGTCGGGTGAAGCTTTCTTT.

This clone was seen only once. The chain uses TRBV19 and TRBJ2-6; D is unresolved. CDR3 length equals 15 residues. Between the trimmed V and J ends, which lost 4 bases and 2 bases, there was a span of 9 bases. Germline loops: CDR1 LNHDA, CDR2 SQIVND (reference sequence). The CDR3 here is CASSTPQTGANVLTF. In nucleotides, the CDR3 is TGTGCCAGTAGTACCCCACAGACTGGGGCCAACGTCCTGACTTTC.